The next 17 T cell receptor beta chains were all read from a single sample in a study of vaccination and CD4 T cells after COVID-19. Their target antigens are unknown. As to treatment: roughly nine-day PBMC culture with coronavirus spike peptide pools or control peptides (ViraFEST assay). The Oncomine TCR Beta short-read assay sequenced DNA from cultured CD4+ T cells. Using its own MiXCR run on the PCR reads, TCRdb lists one record per CDR3 protein. The sample contains about 14,000 distinct CDR3 sequences, approximately 60% of which appear only once. The sequenced sample consisted of CD4+ T cells from blood, cultured in vitro. The receptors here all came from a human donor who had recovered from COVID-19.

The chain is built from TRBV6-1 and TRBJ2-2, with 7 nucleotides matching TRBD1. From germline, CDR1 is MNHNS and CDR2 SASEGT. V lost 0 bases, J lost 0 bases, and 7 bases stayed unmatched. The CDR3 sequence is 18 residues long. CDR3 in amino acids: CASSEALIGGANTGELFF. The CDR3 DNA sequence: TGTGCCAGCAGTGAAGCGCTTATAGGGGGCGCGAACACCGGGGAGCTGTTTTTT.

The chain combines TRBV28 with TRBJ1-5; D may be TRBD1 (5 bases). Germline V gene data show CDR1 as MDHEN and CDR2 as SYDVKM. Trimming left V 7 bases short and J 3 bases short, with 16 bases between. This CDR3 spans 15 amino acids. The CDR3 DNA sequence: TGTGCCAGCACCTGGTCCCGACAGAACAATCAGCCCCAGCATTTT. Its protein is CASTWSRQNNQPQHF.

This chain connects TRBV11-2 to TRBJ1-5; TRBD1 agrees at 8 bases. The germline V gene has CDR1 SGHAT and CDR2 FQNNGV. The J segment lost 3 bases and the V segment lost 7 bases, leaving 8 bases of the junction unmatched. The CDR3 contains 15 residues. The CDR3 DNA reads TGTGCCAGCACGGTCGGGACAGGTTCCAATCAGCCCCAGCATTTT. It codes for CASTVGTGSNQPQHF. The full variable domain, completed using reference TRBV11-2 and TRBJ1-5, is EAGVAQSPRYKIIEKRQSVAFWCNPISGHATLYWYQQILGQGPKLLIQFQNNGVVDDSQLPKDRFSAERLKGVDSTLKIQPAKLEDSAVYLCASTVGTGSNQPQHFGDGTRLSIL.

This clonotype was recorded a few times. The genes are TRBV6-1 and TRBJ2-7; D unresolved. This CDR3 has 17 residues. Germline assignment: CDR1 MNHNS and CDR2 SASEGT. The germline V and J ends were trimmed by 0 bases and 3 bases, with 18 bases remaining between them. DNA of the CDR3: TGTGCCAGCAGTGAAGCTTGGTTTTCAGAGGCTGTCTACGAGCAGTACTTC. It encodes CASSEAWFSEAVYEQYF.

This chain links TRBV10-3 with TRBJ2-7; tentatively, D is TRBD2 (6 bases). This CDR3 is built from 15 residues. The germline V and J ends were trimmed by 4 bases and 3 bases, with 16 bases remaining between them. Germline V gene data show CDR1 as ENHRY and CDR2 as SYGVKD. The CDR3 DNA follows: TGTGCCATCAGTGGGACGGCGAGGGGACTCTACGAGCAGTACTTC. The encoded protein is CAISGTARGLYEQYF.

This clonotype qualifies as medium-sized. The chain recombines TRBV5-1 with TRBJ2-5; the D gene is possibly TRBD1 (6 bases). From germline, CDR1 is SGHRS and CDR2 YFSETQ. The CDR3 extends over 15 amino acids. The V gene lost 0 bases and the J gene lost 3 bases, with 12 bases spanning the gap. CDR3 nucleotides: TGCGCCAGCAGCTTGGTCCCAGGGGTGGAAGAGACCCAGTACTTC. Protein sequence: CASSLVPGVEETQYF.

Only one count was recorded for this clonotype. The chain uses TRBV29-1 and TRBJ2-2; D gene ambiguous. Germline V gene sequence: CDR1 SQVTM, CDR2 ANQGSEA. The V end was cut by 4 bases, the J end by 0 bases, with 12 bases between. The CDR3 has 15 residues. For the CDR3, the DNA is TGCAGCGTTGTGATCGGTCTAACGAACACCGGGGAGCTGTTTTTT. Protein: CSVVIGLTNTGELFF.

The CDR3 is CSATIRDGAYGYTF. The CDR3 region has the DNA TGCAGTGCTACAATCCGGGACGGGGCCTATGGCTACACCTTC. The J gene is TRBJ1-2, the V gene TRBV20-1; possible D gene TRBD1, 5 bases. The germline V gene encodes CDR1 DFQATT and CDR2 SNEGSKA (reference sequence). This CDR3 has 14 residues. Trimming shortened V by 4 bases and J by 4 bases, and 16 bases separated the two germline ends.

The gene calls are TRBV15 and TRBJ2-7, with D possibly being TRBD2 (6 bases). CDR1 is LNHNV, CDR2 YYDKDF, per germline (reference sequence). The CDR3 consists of 18 residues. The V gene lost 2 bases and the J gene lost 4 bases, with 24 bases spanning the gap. The CDR3 loop reads CATSRSRFMTGASYEQYF. The CDR3 DNA is TGTGCCACCAGCAGATCCCGTTTCATGACGGGAGCTTCTTACGAGCAGTACTTC.

This clonotype has a handful of counts. This sequence joins TRBV20-1 and TRBJ2-2; 12 bases are a match to TRBD1. J gave up 5 bases and V 6 bases, and 4 bases lay outside the gene matches. Germline V gene lookup returns CDR1 DFQATT and CDR2 SNEGSKA (reference sequence). This CDR3 contains 14 residues. The CDR3, as DNA: TGCAGTGCGTCGGGACAGGGGGCAACCGGGGAGCTGTTTTTT. It is translated as CSASGQGATGELFF.

The rearrangement joins TRBV6-2 or TRBV6-3 to TRBJ2-2; D is ambiguous. The CDR3 has 15 residues. Germline V lookup: CDR1 MNHEY, CDR2 SVGEGT. The V end was cut by 0 bases, the J end by 2 bases, with 7 bases between. CDR3 sequence: CASSYSPKNTGELFF. CDR3 nucleotides: TGTGCCAGCAGTTACTCGCCCAAAAACACCGGGGAGCTGTTTTTT.

The count of this clonotype is one. The chain couples TRBV20-1 to TRBJ2-3; 7 positions agree with TRBD2. The CDR3 consists of 17 residues. CDR1 DFQATT and CDR2 SNEGSKA come from the germline V gene (reference sequence). With V trimmed by 4 bases and J by 4 bases, 17 bases remained unmatched. Here the CDR3 reads CSANRQKGLVNPDTQYF. The CDR3 DNA is TGCAGTGCTAACCGCCAAAAAGGACTAGTCAACCCAGATACGCAGTATTTT.

This clonotype came up a few times. The chain carries TRBV7-9 and TRBJ2-7; the D gene is possibly TRBD2 (5 bases). V lost 1 base, J lost 4 bases, and 11 bases lay in between. The CDR3 length is 14 residues. CDR1 is SEHNR and CDR2 is FQNEAQ in the germline V gene (reference sequence). The CDR3 coding sequence is TGTGCCAGCAGCTTAGGAGCTAGCCAGTACGAGCAGTACTTC. Its translation is CASSLGASQYEQYF.

The chain is built from TRBV19 and TRBJ1-5, with 9 nucleotides matching TRBD1. The CDR3 is 15 residues long. Germline values: CDR1 LNHDA, CDR2 SQIVND (reference sequence). Trimming took 7 bases from V and 2 from J; bases not matched to a gene: 6. The CDR3, as DNA: TGTGCCAGTATGGGACAGGGTGGTGGCAATCAGCCCCAGCATTTT. This translates into CASMGQGGGNQPQHF.

The genes are TRBV7-2 and TRBJ2-7, with 7 positions matching TRBD2. The J segment lost 2 bases and the V segment lost 5 bases, leaving 6 bases of the junction unmatched. The CDR3 totals 14 residues. CDR1 is SGHTA, CDR2 FQGNSA, per germline. Here the CDR3 reads CASSRPGGTYEQYF. The CDR3 bases are TGTGCCAGCAGCCGGCCGGGGGGAACCTACGAGCAGTACTTC.

The chain employs TRBV7-9 and TRBJ2-5, with 10 bases fitting TRBD2. V was clipped by 7 bases and J by 2 bases; unmatched bases: 7. Germline loops: CDR1 SEHNR, CDR2 FQNEAQ (reference sequence). This CDR3 is built from 15 residues. The CDR3 DNA sequence: TGTGCCAGCAACTCAGCGGGAGGGGGTCAAGAGACCCAGTACTTC. Translating it yields CASNSAGGGQETQYF.

The chain joins TRBV7-3 to TRBJ2-7; TRBD2 might be the D (7 bases). Trimming took off 2 bases at V and 6 bases at J, with 17 bases between the two ends. Germline V gene data show CDR1 as SGHTA and CDR2 as FQGTGA. This CDR3 is 15 amino acids long. In DNA, the CDR3 is TGTGCCAGCAGCTTAGGGGGGGCGGGAGATGCCGAGCAGTACTTC. Amino acids: CASSLGGAGDAEQYF.